This T cell receptor beta chain was obtained from a study of identical twins. TCRdb re-called the 5' RACE reads with MiXCR, one entry per CDR3 protein. In the table there are around 370,000 distinct CDR3 sequences, 8.5% to 10% of which are singletons. This clonotype was observed a handful of times. The material sequenced was naive T cells sorted from blood. This receptor was identified in a woman aged 45-59 years in good health.

The CDR3 nucleotides are TGTGCCAGCAGCACATACAGGGGGCGTAGGGGCGAGCAGTACTTC. Its translation: CASSTYRGRRGEQYF. This chain uses TRBV21-1 with TRBJ2-7; the D segment call TRBD1 is taken from the table without a DNA check. TRBV21-1 is a recognized pseudogene. The CDR3 is 15 residues long.